Listed below are T cell receptor beta chains from one sample, sequenced in a study of radiation and T cells in renal cell carcinoma. Libraries were prepared by immunoSEQ multiplex PCR; TCRdb keeps only in-frame clonotypes and omits some of them. The profile shows fewer than 200,000 clones, 88% of them singletons. The sample here was blood, taken from a patient whose treatment included radiotherapy and nephrectomy. The origin of the receptors is a woman in her 50s with renal cell carcinoma. Both conserved end residues are part of each CDR3. D genes are given only for firm matches. Clone size is not always given. Where it is, it says once, few, many or a class for expanded clones.

CDR3nt: TGTGCCAGCATCCCCATTAGCGGGGGGCATGAGACCCAGTACTTC
CDR3aa: CASIPISGGHETQYF
d_gene: TRBD2
abundance: -
j_gene: TRBJ2-5
v_gene: TRBV6-5

CDR3nt: TGCGCCAGCAGCCGGGGACAGTCGAACACTGAAGCTTTCTTT
CDR3aa: CASSRGQSNTEAFF
d_gene: TRBD1
abundance: -
j_gene: TRBJ1-1
v_gene: TRBV5-1

CDR3nt: TGTGCCACCAGCAGAGATCAGGCAGGGGGTAGAGGCTACACCTTC
CDR3aa: CATSRDQAGGRGYTF
d_gene: TRBD1
abundance: -
j_gene: TRBJ1-2
v_gene: TRBV15

CDR3nt: TGTGCCAGCAGCACCAGGACAGGTGAAGCTTTCTTT
CDR3aa: CASSTRTGEAFF
d_gene: TRBD1
abundance: -
j_gene: TRBJ1-1
v_gene: TRBV11-3

CDR3nt: TGTGCCAGCAGCTTAGTTCCAGGGTCGGGTGAAAAACTGTTTTTT
CDR3aa: CASSLVPGSGEKLFF
d_gene: -
abundance: once
j_gene: TRBJ1-4
v_gene: TRBV7-2

CDR3nt: TGTGCCAGCAGCGTAGTTGATACAGGTTACGAGCAGTACTTC
CDR3aa: CASSVVDTGYEQYF
d_gene: -
abundance: -
j_gene: TRBJ2-7
v_gene: TRBV9

CDR3nt: TGTGCCAGCAGTTACGGGGACAGAGGATACACTGAAGCTTTCTTT
CDR3aa: CASSYGDRGYTEAFF
d_gene: TRBD1
abundance: -
j_gene: TRBJ1-1
v_gene: TRBV6-5

CDR3nt: TGTGCCAGCAGTTTAGCATTGGGGGTTGGGTCACCCCTCCACTTT
CDR3aa: CASSLALGVGSPLHF
d_gene: -
abundance: -
j_gene: TRBJ1-6
v_gene: TRBV27

CDR3nt: TGTGCCAGTAGTCTTACCGGGACCTACTCTGGAAACACCATATATTTT
CDR3aa: CASSLTGTYSGNTIYF
d_gene: -
abundance: -
j_gene: TRBJ1-3
v_gene: TRBV19

CDR3nt: TGTGCCAGCTCACTACAGACGGGGAACACTGAAGCTTTCTTT
CDR3aa: CASSLQTGNTEAFF
d_gene: -
abundance: -
j_gene: TRBJ1-1
v_gene: TRBV18

CDR3nt: TGCGCCAGCAGCCAAGGGGGGAACTCCTACAATGAGCAGTTCTTC
CDR3aa: CASSQGGNSYNEQFF
d_gene: -
abundance: -
j_gene: TRBJ2-1
v_gene: TRBV4-3

CDR3nt: TGTGCCAGCAGCAACAGGGCCCTGGACACCGGGGAGCTGTTTTTT
CDR3aa: CASSNRALDTGELFF
d_gene: -
abundance: -
j_gene: TRBJ2-2
v_gene: TRBV11-1

CDR3nt: TGTGCCAGCAGGGAGGTGAGCGGGCAGTTCTTC
CDR3aa: CASREVSGQFF
d_gene: -
abundance: -
j_gene: TRBJ2-1
v_gene: TRBV7-9

CDR3nt: TGCGCCAGCAGCTCGGACTTAGCAAGCACCGGGGAGCTGTTTTTT
CDR3aa: CASSSDLASTGELFF
d_gene: -
abundance: -
j_gene: TRBJ2-2
v_gene: TRBV5-1

CDR3nt: TGCGCCAGCAGCTTGGGGGAAAGATTTACCGATGAGCAGTTCTTC
CDR3aa: CASSLGERFTDEQFF
d_gene: -
abundance: once
j_gene: TRBJ2-1
v_gene: TRBV5-1

CDR3nt: TGTGCCAGCAGCTTGGGGTCTGGGAGCGCCGGGGAGCTGTTTTTT
CDR3aa: CASSLGSGSAGELFF
d_gene: -
abundance: -
j_gene: TRBJ2-2
v_gene: TRBV7-9

CDR3nt: TGTGCCAGCTCACCATCGGGCAGACCCTTGAAACTCGGATCTGGAAACACCATATATTTT
CDR3aa: CASSPSGRPLKLGSGNTIYF
d_gene: -
abundance: once
j_gene: TRBJ1-3
v_gene: TRBV18

CDR3nt: TGTGCCAGCCAACCCCCCTACGACCCCCGTATAGAGTTT
CDR3aa: CASQPPYDPRIEF
d_gene: -
abundance: -
j_gene: TRBJ1-6
v_gene: TRBV6-1

CDR3nt: TGTGCCAGCAGGGAGCCGGGGGCAGGGCAGTACTTC
CDR3aa: CASREPGAGQYF
d_gene: -
abundance: -
j_gene: TRBJ2-7
v_gene: TRBV6-1

CDR3nt: TGTGCCAGCAGCAATTATATGAACACTGAAGCTTTCTTT
CDR3aa: CASSNYMNTEAFF
d_gene: -
abundance: -
j_gene: TRBJ1-1
v_gene: TRBV7-2

CDR3nt: TGTGCCAGCAGTGTGACTAGCGGGGGGCCGAACACCGGGGAGCTGTTTTTT
CDR3aa: CASSVTSGGPNTGELFF
d_gene: TRBD2
abundance: -
j_gene: TRBJ2-2
v_gene: TRBV6-1

CDR3nt: TGCGCCAGCAGCTCGACATATGGAGGGGGTGGTTACGAGCAGTACTTC
CDR3aa: CASSSTYGGGGYEQYF
d_gene: -
abundance: -
j_gene: TRBJ2-7
v_gene: TRBV4-3

CDR3nt: TGTGCCAGCAGCTATACAGGGGGATCGACTGAAGCTTTCTTT
CDR3aa: CASSYTGGSTEAFF
d_gene: TRBD1
abundance: -
j_gene: TRBJ1-1
v_gene: TRBV11-2

CDR3nt: TGCGCCAGCAGCCAACCGTCGACAGTTGTCTATGGCTACACCTTC
CDR3aa: CASSQPSTVVYGYTF
d_gene: -
abundance: -
j_gene: TRBJ1-2
v_gene: TRBV4-1

CDR3nt: TGTGCCAGCAGCCCCACAGGGTTCTCCTACAATGAGCAGTTCTTC
CDR3aa: CASSPTGFSYNEQFF
d_gene: -
abundance: -
j_gene: TRBJ2-1
v_gene: TRBV7-3

CDR3nt: TGTGCCAGCAGTTTAAAGGTGGGGCATGGCTACACCTTC
CDR3aa: CASSLKVGHGYTF
d_gene: -
abundance: -
j_gene: TRBJ1-2
v_gene: TRBV27

CDR3nt: TGCGCCAGCAGCCACCTCCGGGAGGAAGACGACGAGCAGTACTTC
CDR3aa: CASSHLREEDDEQYF
d_gene: TRBD2
abundance: -
j_gene: TRBJ2-7
v_gene: TRBV4-3

CDR3nt: TGTGCCAGCAGCTTGGACAGGGGGCACACTGAAGCTTTCTTT
CDR3aa: CASSLDRGHTEAFF
d_gene: TRBD1
abundance: -
j_gene: TRBJ1-1
v_gene: TRBV5-5

CDR3nt: TGCGCCAGCAGCTCCCCGGGACAGGGCACAGATACGCAGTATTTT
CDR3aa: CASSSPGQGTDTQYF
d_gene: TRBD1
abundance: -
j_gene: TRBJ2-3
v_gene: TRBV5-1

CDR3nt: TGCAGCGTTGTCTGGGTGGGGGCAGAGACCCAGTACTTC
CDR3aa: CSVVWVGAETQYF
d_gene: -
abundance: -
j_gene: TRBJ2-5
v_gene: TRBV29-1

CDR3nt: TGTGCCAGCAGCCTTGGCTCCTACAATGAGCAGTTCTTC
CDR3aa: CASSLGSYNEQFF
d_gene: -
abundance: -
j_gene: TRBJ2-1
v_gene: TRBV11-3

CDR3nt: TGTGCCAGAAGCTTTGGACTACCCCAATGGGAGCAGTACTTC
CDR3aa: CARSFGLPQWEQYF
d_gene: -
abundance: -
j_gene: TRBJ2-7
v_gene: TRBV5-3

CDR3nt: TGTGCCAGCAGCTTAGATCGGGTCGCTAACTCTGGAAACACCATATATTTT
CDR3aa: CASSLDRVANSGNTIYF
d_gene: -
abundance: once
j_gene: TRBJ1-3
v_gene: TRBV11-2

CDR3nt: TGTGCCAGCTCACCTAATACAACAGGGCGAGAGACCCAGTACTTC
CDR3aa: CASSPNTTGRETQYF
d_gene: -
abundance: -
j_gene: TRBJ2-5
v_gene: TRBV18

CDR3nt: TGTGCCATTATAAACAGGGAGGATTACGAGCAGTACTTC
CDR3aa: CAIINREDYEQYF
d_gene: -
abundance: -
j_gene: TRBJ2-7
v_gene: TRBV19

CDR3nt: TGTGCCAGTAGCACCCAAGCGGGGCCCTCCTACGAGCAGTACTTC
CDR3aa: CASSTQAGPSYEQYF
d_gene: TRBD2
abundance: once
j_gene: TRBJ2-7
v_gene: TRBV19

CDR3nt: TGTGCCAGCAGCCCCGGTTTCGCTGAAGCTTTCTTT
CDR3aa: CASSPGFAEAFF
d_gene: -
abundance: once
j_gene: TRBJ1-1
v_gene: TRBV5-6

CDR3nt: TGCGCCAGCGGCCTGAGGCTTCGGGCAGATACGCAGTATTTT
CDR3aa: CASGLRLRADTQYF
d_gene: -
abundance: -
j_gene: TRBJ2-3
v_gene: TRBV4-1

CDR3nt: TGTGCCAGCAGCACAACCGGGACAGACTACACCTTC
CDR3aa: CASSTTGTDYTF
d_gene: TRBD1
abundance: few
j_gene: TRBJ1-2
v_gene: TRBV6-5

CDR3nt: TGTGCCAGCAGCTTAAAACCAGGCTACGAGCAGTACTTC
CDR3aa: CASSLKPGYEQYF
d_gene: -
abundance: -
j_gene: TRBJ2-7
v_gene: TRBV7-2

CDR3nt: TGTGCCAGCAGTTTCAGGTTCAGGGGTTGGAACACTGAAGCTTTCTTT
CDR3aa: CASSFRFRGWNTEAFF
d_gene: -
abundance: -
j_gene: TRBJ1-1
v_gene: TRBV27

CDR3nt: TGTGCCAGCAGCGGCGGGACAGCGAACACTGAAGCTTTCTTT
CDR3aa: CASSGGTANTEAFF
d_gene: TRBD1
abundance: few
j_gene: TRBJ1-1
v_gene: TRBV6-5

CDR3nt: TGTGCTAGTGGTTCCAGTCCTGGCTACACCTTC
CDR3aa: CASGSSPGYTF
d_gene: -
abundance: -
j_gene: TRBJ1-2
v_gene: TRBV12-5

CDR3nt: TGTGCCAGCAGCGTAGGAAGCGGTTACTCCTACAATGAGCAGTTCTTC
CDR3aa: CASSVGSGYSYNEQFF
d_gene: -
abundance: -
j_gene: TRBJ2-1
v_gene: TRBV9

CDR3nt: TGTGCCAGCAGTTACGAGGCGGAGGACTACGAGCAGTACTTC
CDR3aa: CASSYEAEDYEQYF
d_gene: -
abundance: -
j_gene: TRBJ2-7
v_gene: TRBV6-5

CDR3nt: TGTGCCAGTAGTACCATCTCAAGGGGCAATGAGCAGTTCTTC
CDR3aa: CASSTISRGNEQFF
d_gene: -
abundance: -
j_gene: TRBJ2-1
v_gene: TRBV19

CDR3nt: TGTGCCAGCAGCTTAAATATGGATTTAGCCAAAAACATTCAGTACTTC
CDR3aa: CASSLNMDLAKNIQYF
d_gene: -
abundance: -
j_gene: TRBJ2-4
v_gene: TRBV11-2

CDR3nt: TGTGCCAGCTCCCCCGGGGGGGGCGGCGGCACTGAAGCTTTCTTT
CDR3aa: CASSPGGGGGTEAFF
d_gene: -
abundance: -
j_gene: TRBJ1-1
v_gene: TRBV18

CDR3nt: TGCGCCAGCAGGCGGGGCATGAACACTGAAGCTTTCTTT
CDR3aa: CASRRGMNTEAFF
d_gene: -
abundance: few
j_gene: TRBJ1-1
v_gene: TRBV10-1

CDR3nt: TGTGCCAGCAGCTTGCCGGACAATAATTCACCCCTCCACTTT
CDR3aa: CASSLPDNNSPLHF
d_gene: -
abundance: few
j_gene: TRBJ1-6
v_gene: TRBV7-9

CDR3nt: TGTGCCAGTAGGCTGCAGGAGGGGGTAGTCGAAAAACTGTTTTTT
CDR3aa: CASRLQEGVVEKLFF
d_gene: -
abundance: -
j_gene: TRBJ1-4
v_gene: TRBV19

CDR3nt: TGTGCCTGGAGCTTTACGGGGGACGAGCAGTACTTC
CDR3aa: CAWSFTGDEQYF
d_gene: -
abundance: -
j_gene: TRBJ2-7
v_gene: TRBV30